The 13 T cell receptor beta chains given below trace back to one sample, sequenced in a study of blood T cell repertoires in COVID-19. TCRdb keeps only in-frame clones here, not all; method: immunoSEQ multiplex PCR. The profile covers about 150,000 clones, with approximately 90% appearing a single time and around an eighth taken by the ten largest. Specimen: peripheral blood. The receptors were sampled from a man aged 18 to 30 with COVID-19, enrolled during active disease.

A note on this clone: The germline gene is not matched at one end of the junction; a read error may be the cause. The chain is built from TRBV20-1 and TRBJ1-4; D not certain. Germline CDR1 reads DFQATT; CDR2 reads SNEGSKA (reference sequence). The length of the CDR3 is 16 residues. The CDR3 reads CSASSPSVATNEKLLF. In DNA form, the CDR3 reads TGCAGTGCTAGTTCTCCCTCCGTGGCAACTAATGAAAAACTGCTTTTT.

This clone was detected only once. V usage is TRBV28 and J usage is TRBJ2-1, with 7 nucleotides matching TRBD2. With V trimmed by 6 bases and J by 2 bases, 7 bases remained unmatched. The CDR3 contains 15 residues. The V gene's germline CDR1 is MDHEN and CDR2 SYDVKM. CDR3: CASSRLADPYNEQFF. CDR3 bases: TGTGCCAGCAGCAGGCTAGCGGACCCCTACAATGAGCAGTTCTTC.

The V call is TRBV4-2, the J call TRBJ1-6; D uncertain. Deletions cut 0 bases from V and 7 bases from J, with 7 bases between. The CDR3 totals 14 residues. Germline assignment: CDR1 LGHNA and CDR2 YNFKEQ. This CDR3 is CASSQDMGNSPLHF. The CDR3 nucleotides read TGTGCCAGCAGCCAAGATATGGGCAATTCACCCCTCCACTTT.

V gene TRBV7-6 combines with J gene TRBJ2-7; 8 bases line up with TRBD2. The V segment lost 5 bases and the J segment 7 bases; nucleotides outside the gene matches: 25. Germline values: CDR1 SGHVS, CDR2 FNYEAQ. CDR3 length: 19 residues. As DNA, the CDR3 is TGTGCCAGCAGCCCCAGTGGACGCAGCGGGAGAACGTCGGCCTGGGAGCAGTACTTC. Its translation: CASSPSGRSGRTSAWEQYF.

The chain joins TRBV24-1 to TRBJ2-3, with TRBD1 identical over 7 bases. V gave up 4 bases and J gave up 6 bases; unmatched junction bases: 12. CDR1 and CDR2 (germline): KGHDR, SFDVKD. The CDR3 length is 16 residues. The DNA of the CDR3 is TGTGCCACCAGTGAACCTAAGGCCCGACAGGGCGATACGCAGTATTTT. This codes for CATSEPKARQGDTQYF.

This clone has more than one count but fewer than ten. The rearrangement uses TRBV5-1 and TRBJ1-6; 9 nucleotides match TRBD1. CDR3 length: 16 amino acids. CDR1 is SGHRS, CDR2 YFSETQ, per germline. V shed 3 bases, J shed 4 bases, and the junction held 5 bases outside the gene matches. CDR3: CASSSQGQGYNSPLHF. The DNA of the CDR3 is TGCGCCAGCAGCTCGCAGGGACAGGGTTATAATTCACCCCTCCACTTT.

The genes are TRBV10-1 and TRBJ2-5; a weak D match, TRBD2 (5 bases). Trimming removed 9 bases at V and 3 bases at J, with 11 bases between. Germline V gives CDR1 WNHNN, CDR2 SYGVQD (reference sequence). This CDR3 is 12 amino acids long. This CDR3 reads CASADYKETQYF. CDR3 bases: TGCGCCAGTGCTGACTACAAAGAGACCCAGTACTTC.

The rearrangement uses TRBV24-1 and TRBJ2-2; 7 bases map to TRBD1. This CDR3 contains 13 residues. Trimming at V came to 9 bases and at J to 6 bases, leaving 6 bases not matched to a gene. Germline lookup yields CDR1 KGHDR and CDR2 SFDVKD. The CDR3 loop reads CATGKTGPGELFF. The DNA for the CDR3 is TGTGCCACCGGCAAGACAGGGCCCGGGGAGCTGTTTTTT.

The chain recombines TRBV29-1 with TRBJ2-7; D gene ambiguous. The V and J ends lost 0 bases and 5 bases respectively, with 8 bases between them. Germline V CDR1 and CDR2: SQVTM, ANQGSEA. The CDR3 covers 12 residues. The CDR3 spells CSVEEPEDEQYF. In DNA form, the CDR3 reads TGCAGCGTTGAAGAACCAGAAGACGAGCAGTACTTC.

The rearrangement links TRBV4-3 to TRBJ2-3; 9 bases line up with TRBD2. After removal of 0 bases from V and 2 bases from J, the junction contained 6 bases not matched to a gene. Germline V gives CDR1 LGHNA, CDR2 YSLEER. The CDR3 is 17 amino acids. CDR3: CASSQEGLAGSTDTQYF. Here the CDR3 DNA reads TGCGCCAGCAGCCAAGAAGGGCTAGCGGGGTCCACAGATACGCAGTATTTT.

Concerning this clone itself: Other DNA sequences in this sample translate to the same CDR3. The rearrangement joins TRBV27 to TRBJ1-1; no reliable D call. The CDR3 covers 13 residues. The germline CDR1 and CDR2 sequences are MNHEY and SMNVEV (reference sequence). Trimming pared 0 bases from V and 1 base from J, leaving 3 bases between. Written as DNA, the CDR3 is TGTGCCAGCAGTTTATCCCGGAACACTGAAGCTTTCTTT. This encodes CASSLSRNTEAFF.

This rearrangement joins TRBV13 to TRBJ2-7, with D perhaps TRBD2 (5 bases). The germline V gene encodes CDR1 PRHDT and CDR2 FYEKMQ (reference sequence). The CDR3 spans 15 residues. The V and J ends lost 6 bases and 3 bases respectively, with 18 bases between them. In DNA, the CDR3 is TGTGCCAGCAGTTCCGGGGATCGAGGGAACTACGAGCAGTACTTC. Translating gives CASSSGDRGNYEQYF.

Only one count was recorded for this clone. The rearrangement uses TRBV7-9 and TRBJ2-5; TRBD1 agrees at 9 bases. Germline CDR1 reads SEHNR; CDR2 reads FQNEAQ (reference sequence). The CDR3 consists of 13 residues. V gave up 4 bases and J gave up 5 bases; unmatched junction bases: 2. The CDR3 loop reads CASSSTGGETQYF. The CDR3, as DNA: TGTGCCAGCAGCTCGACAGGGGGGGAGACCCAGTACTTC. The entire variable domain, with the rest obtained from reference TRBV7-9 and TRBJ2-5, is as follows: DTGVSQNPRHKITKRGQNVTFRCDPISEHNRLYWYRQTLGQGPEFLTYFQNEAQLEKSRLLSDRFSAERPKGSFSTLEIQRTEQGDSAMYLCASSSTGGETQYFGPGTRLLVL.